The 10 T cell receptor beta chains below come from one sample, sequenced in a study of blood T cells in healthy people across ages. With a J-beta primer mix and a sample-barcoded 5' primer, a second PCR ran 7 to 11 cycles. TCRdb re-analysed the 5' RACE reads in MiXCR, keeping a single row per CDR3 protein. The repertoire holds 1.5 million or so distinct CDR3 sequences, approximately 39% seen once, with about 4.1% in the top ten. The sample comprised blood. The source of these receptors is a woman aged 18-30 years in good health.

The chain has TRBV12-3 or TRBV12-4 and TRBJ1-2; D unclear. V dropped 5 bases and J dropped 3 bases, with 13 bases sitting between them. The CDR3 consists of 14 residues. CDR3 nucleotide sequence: TGTGCCAGCAGTGTTAGCCCGCTTGACTATGGCTACACCTTC. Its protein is CASSVSPLDYGYTF.

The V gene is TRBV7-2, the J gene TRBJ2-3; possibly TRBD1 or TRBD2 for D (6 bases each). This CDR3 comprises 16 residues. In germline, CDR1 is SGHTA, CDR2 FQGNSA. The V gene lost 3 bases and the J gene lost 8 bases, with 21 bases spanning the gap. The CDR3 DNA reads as TGTGCCAGCAGCTTGTCCGGGTCGGGGGCTGCGGGTACGCAGTATTTT. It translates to CASSLSGSGAAGTQYF.

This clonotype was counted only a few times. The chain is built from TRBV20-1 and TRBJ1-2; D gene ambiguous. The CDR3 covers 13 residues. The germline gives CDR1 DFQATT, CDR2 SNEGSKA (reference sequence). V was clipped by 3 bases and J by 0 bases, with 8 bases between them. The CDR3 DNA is TGCAGTGCTAGTCTTTCAGCTAACTATGGCTACACCTTC. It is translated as CSASLSANYGYTF.

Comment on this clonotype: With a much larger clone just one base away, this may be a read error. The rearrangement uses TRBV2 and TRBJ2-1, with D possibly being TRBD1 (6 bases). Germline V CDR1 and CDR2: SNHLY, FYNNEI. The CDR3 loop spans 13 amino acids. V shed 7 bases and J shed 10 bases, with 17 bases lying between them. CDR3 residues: CASTRTDSYEQFF. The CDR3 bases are TGTGCCAGCACACGGACAGACTCGTACGAGCAGTTCTTC. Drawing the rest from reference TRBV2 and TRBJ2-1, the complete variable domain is EPEVTQTPSHQVTQMGQEVILRCVPISNHLYFYWYRQILGQKVEFLVSFYNNEISEKSEIFDDQFSVERPDGSNFTLKIRSTKLEDSAMYFCASTRTDSYEQFFGPGTRLTVL.

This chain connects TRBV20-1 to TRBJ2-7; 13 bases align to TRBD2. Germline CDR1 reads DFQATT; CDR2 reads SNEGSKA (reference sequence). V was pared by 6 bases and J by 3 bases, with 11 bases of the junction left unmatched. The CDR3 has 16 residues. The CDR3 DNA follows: TGCAGTGCGAACCACCCGACTAGCGGGAGGAGCTACGAGCAGTACTTC. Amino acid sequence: CSANHPTSGRSYEQYF.

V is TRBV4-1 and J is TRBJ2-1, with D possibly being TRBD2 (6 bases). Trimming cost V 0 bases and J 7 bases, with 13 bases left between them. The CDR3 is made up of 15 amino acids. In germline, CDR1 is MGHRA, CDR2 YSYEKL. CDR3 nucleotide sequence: TGCGCCAGCAGCCAAGAGGCGGGGAATCTGAATGAGCAGTTCTTC. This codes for CASSQEAGNLNEQFF.

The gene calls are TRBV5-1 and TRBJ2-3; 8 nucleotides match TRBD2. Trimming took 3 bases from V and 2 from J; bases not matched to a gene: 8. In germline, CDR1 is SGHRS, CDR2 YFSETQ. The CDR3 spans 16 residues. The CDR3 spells CASSWGAGASTDTQYF. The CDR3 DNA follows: TGCGCCAGCAGCTGGGGAGCGGGAGCCTCCACAGATACGCAGTATTTT.

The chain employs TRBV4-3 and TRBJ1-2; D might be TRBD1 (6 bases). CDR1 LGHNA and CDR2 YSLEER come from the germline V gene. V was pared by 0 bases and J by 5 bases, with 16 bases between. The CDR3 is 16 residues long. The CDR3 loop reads CASSQELGGTGYGYTF. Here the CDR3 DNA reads TGCGCCAGCAGCCAAGAACTCGGGGGTACAGGGTATGGCTACACCTTC.

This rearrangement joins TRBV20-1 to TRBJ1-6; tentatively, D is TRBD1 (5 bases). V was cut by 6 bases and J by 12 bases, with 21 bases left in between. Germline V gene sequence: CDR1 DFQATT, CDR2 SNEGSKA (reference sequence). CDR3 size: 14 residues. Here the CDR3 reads CSAVQGSPRVPLHF. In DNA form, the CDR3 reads TGCAGTGCGGTTCAGGGAAGCCCCAGGGTACCCCTCCACTTT.

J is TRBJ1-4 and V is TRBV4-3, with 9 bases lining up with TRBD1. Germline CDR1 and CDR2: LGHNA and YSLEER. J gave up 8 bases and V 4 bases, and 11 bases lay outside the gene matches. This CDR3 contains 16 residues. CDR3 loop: CASSPDGGTGIEKLFF. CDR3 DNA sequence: TGCGCCAGCAGCCCCGACGGGGGGACAGGGATCGAAAAACTGTTTTTT.